These 14 T cell receptor beta chains were all obtained from the same sample, sequenced in a study of blood T cell repertoires in COVID-19. Here immunoSEQ multiplex PCR was the method, and the copy in TCRdb shows in-frame clones only, minus some. Among approximately 100,000 clones listed, 91% were seen once. The material sequenced was peripheral blood. The receptors were gathered from a middle-aged man with acute or convalescent COVID-19.

The chain has TRBV3-1 (or the pseudogene TRBV3-2) and TRBJ2-7; weak D call: TRBD1 (5 bases). This CDR3 spans 14 amino acids. CDR1 and CDR2 (germline): LGHDT, YNNKEL (reference sequence). Trimming stripped 3 bases from V and 2 bases from J, with 11 bases between. CDR3 residues: CASSQFRVPYEQYF. The CDR3 nucleotides are TGTGCCAGCAGCCAGTTCAGGGTACCCTACGAGCAGTACTTC.

J is TRBJ1-1 and V is TRBV29-1; D is possibly TRBD1 (6 bases). CDR3 length: 16 residues. The V and J ends lost 6 bases and 0 bases respectively, with 20 bases between them. Germline values: CDR1 SQVTM, CDR2 ANQGSEA. The CDR3 region is CSVAPRQGPVNTEAFF. In DNA, the CDR3 is TGCAGCGTCGCCCCCCGGCAGGGGCCCGTGAACACTGAAGCTTTCTTT.

The rearrangement joins TRBV5-1 to TRBJ2-4; possible D gene TRBD1, 6 bases. Deletions cut 0 bases from V and 3 bases from J, with 7 bases between. CDR1 SGHRS and CDR2 YFSETQ come from the germline V gene. This CDR3 contains 14 residues. The CDR3 bases are TGCGCCAGCAGCTTGGAAGGGGGCAAAAACATTCAGTACTTC. It yields the protein CASSLEGGKNIQYF.

This chain joins TRBV2 and TRBJ2-5, with 10 bases that match TRBD2. There are 17 residues in the CDR3. Unmatched junction bases numbered 7, after V lost 2 bases and J lost 1 base. CDR1 is SNHLY, CDR2 FYNNEI, per germline. CDR3: CASSEMPRTSGQETQYF. Written as DNA, the CDR3 is TGTGCCAGCAGTGAAATGCCGCGGACTAGCGGCCAAGAGACCCAGTACTTC.

This rearrangement joins TRBV5-1 to TRBJ1-1; D gene ambiguous. Trimming cost V 0 bases and J 3 bases, with 9 bases left between them. From germline, CDR1 is SGHRS and CDR2 YFSETQ. CDR3 size: 14 residues. CDR3 nucleotide sequence: TGCGCCAGCAGCTTGGGGTCAGGTGACACTGAAGCTTTCTTT. This gives the protein CASSLGSGDTEAFF.

The chain uses TRBV5-1 and TRBJ2-1; TRBD2 agrees at 7 bases. CDR1 and CDR2 from the germline V gene are SGHRS and YFSETQ. V lost 0 bases and J lost 6; bases outside the gene matches: 3. This CDR3 has 14 amino acids. DNA for the CDR3: TGCGCCAGCAGCTTGGGACTAGCAGTCAATGAGCAGTTCTTC. It codes for CASSLGLAVNEQFF.

The rearrangement joins TRBV5-1 to TRBJ1-2; 7 bases fit TRBD1. The CDR3 contains 14 residues. Trimming took 0 bases from V and 8 from J; bases not matched to a gene: 7. Germline-derived CDR1 and CDR2 are SGHRS and YFSETQ. The CDR3 spells CASSLAGTAGGYTF. The CDR3 nucleotides are TGCGCCAGCAGCTTGGCCGGGACAGCAGGAGGCTACACCTTC.

The chain carries TRBV9 and TRBJ2-3, with D maybe TRBD2 (7 bases). The V gene lost 0 bases and the J gene lost 3 bases, with 11 bases spanning the gap. Germline values: CDR1 SGDLS, CDR2 YYNGEE. The CDR3 has 15 amino acids. The CDR3 reads CASSVARGGTDTQYF. DNA of the CDR3: TGTGCCAGCAGCGTAGCTAGGGGGGGAACAGATACGCAGTATTTT.

The V call is TRBV6-5, the J call TRBJ1-5; unclear D gene. Germline lookup yields CDR1 MNHEY and CDR2 SVGAGI. Trimming took off 4 bases at V and 1 base at J, with 14 bases between the two ends. The CDR3 consists of 16 residues. The CDR3 loop is CASSFGDPRSNQPQHF. CDR3 DNA sequence: TGTGCCAGCAGTTTCGGAGACCCGAGGAGCAATCAGCCCCAGCATTTT.

The chain links TRBV19 to TRBJ1-5; weak D call: TRBD1 (5 bases). The germline CDR1 and CDR2 sequences are LNHDA and SQIVND (reference sequence). This CDR3 is 13 amino acids long. V was trimmed by 3 bases and J by 6 bases, leaving 9 bases between them. This chain's CDR3 is CASSIRVGQPQHF. CDR3 nucleotides: TGTGCCAGTAGTATCAGGGTCGGTCAGCCCCAGCATTTT. Using reference TRBV19 and TRBJ1-5 for the parts outside the CDR3, the full variable domain is DGGITQSPKYLFRKEGQNVTLSCEQNLNHDAMYWYRQDPGQGLRLIYYSQIVNDFQKGDIAEGYSVSREKKESFPLTVTSAQKNPTAFYLCASSIRVGQPQHFGDGTRLSIL.

The V and J genes are TRBV5-4 and TRBJ2-1; TRBD2 matches at 9 bases. V lost 3 bases, J lost 7 bases, and 5 bases stayed unmatched. This CDR3 spans 14 amino acids. CDR1 is SGHNT, CDR2 YYREEE, per germline (reference sequence). The CDR3 nucleotides are TGTGCCAGCAGCTCGCGGACTAGCGCTAATGAGCAGTTCTTC. It codes for CASSSRTSANEQFF.

This chain links TRBV12-3 or TRBV12-4 with TRBJ1-1, with a weak D call TRBD1 (5 bases). Trimming removed 8 bases from V and 11 bases from J, with 18 bases in between. The CDR3 runs to 12 residues. In DNA form, the CDR3 reads TGTGCCAGCCTCCTGGGGGGGGGATCGGCTTTCTTT. Translation: CASLLGGGSAFF.

Details on this clone: The same CDR3 can be traced to other DNA sequences in this sample. The V and J genes are TRBV20-1 and TRBJ1-1; tentative D call: TRBD1 (5 bases). Trimming took off 2 bases at V and 6 bases at J, with 7 bases between the two ends. The CDR3 spans 11 residues. Germline lookup yields CDR1 DFQATT and CDR2 SNEGSKA (reference sequence). The CDR3 protein is CSARRGSEAFF. For the CDR3, the DNA is TGCAGTGCTAGACGGGGGTCTGAAGCTTTCTTT.

The chain carries TRBV5-6 and TRBJ2-5; the match to TRBD1 covers 8 bases. The CDR3 totals 16 residues. Looked up from germline, CDR1 is SGHDT and CDR2 is YYEEEE. Germline trimming cut 3 bases from V and 5 bases from J; bases unmatched to any gene: 12. The CDR3 DNA reads TGTGCCAGCAGCTATCGGACAGGGAGCTTGGGCGAGACCCAGTACTTC. This sequence encodes CASSYRTGSLGETQYF.